There are many counts of the clone carrying this T cell receptor (beta chain). This sample was taken from a study of T cells in Graves' hyperthyroidism and ophthalmopathy. V was clipped by 4 bases and J by 5 bases; unmatched bases: 4. The germline V gene has CDR1 LGHDT and CDR2 YNNKEL (reference sequence). This CDR3 contains 14 residues. Amplified regions were TCR beta CDR3 sequences from RNA transcripts. A set of HTBI primers served as the primers for a first-round RT-PCR of the TCR CDR3. TCRdb recomputed calls from the multiplex PCR reads with MiXCR, one row per CDR3 protein. The sample consists of around 560,000 distinct CDR3 sequences, roughly 17% of them appearing once.

Source material: blood. This sequence originates from a woman younger than 30 with Graves' hyperthyroidism. This chain links TRBV3-1 with TRBJ2-2; 7 bases agree with TRBD1. The chain's CDR3 is CASSPRQGTGELFF. The CDR3 DNA reads as TGTGCCAGCAGCCCACGACAGGGAACCGGGGAGCTGTTTTTT.